This TCR beta chain was retrieved from a study of quantifying T cell responses using KT2 cells. Study overall: TCR alpha and beta constant-region primers primed reverse transcription of RNA.

General study findings and limits: Counts of KT2 alpha and beta sequences rose linearly with the number of KT2 cells added. Very high KT2 spike-in numbers caused saturation in KT2 sequence detection.

This clonotype was seen more than once but under ten times. The antigen is not known. Each cDNA got a UMI-containing oligo ligated at its 3' end. The first PCR ran 3 to 5 cycles with an equimolar RC1.1 and RC1.2 beta primer mix. TCRdb used MiXCR to reprocess the UMI-ligation and nested PCR reads, holding one entry per CDR3 protein. The sample yields 60,000 or so distinct CDR3 sequences, over 9% seen once. Trimming left V 7 bases short and J 6 bases short, with 17 bases between. The CDR3 consists of 14 residues. The germline gives CDR1 SGHAT, CDR2 FQNNGV. The specimen was PBMCs spiked with cells of the T cell clone KT2. This receptor was identified in a human donor. The chain employs TRBV11-2 and TRBJ2-3; D possibly corresponds to TRBD1 (7 bases). The CDR3 loop reads CASTPVRGRDTQYF. CDR3 DNA sequence: TGTGCCAGCACCCCTGTCAGGGGGAGGGATACGCAGTATTTT.